This is a list of T cell receptor beta chains from one sample in a study of cytomegalovirus exposure and HLA in healthy donors. Generated by immunoSEQ multiplex PCR, the TCRdb table keeps only in-frame clones and is missing some. The data contain approximately 150,000 clones, around four fifths of them singletons. The specimen was PBMCs. These receptors all come from a woman in her twenties or thirties in good health and CMV-seropositive. The CDR3 runs from the conserved cysteine through the conserved F or W. A D gene is named only where the DNA matches it firmly. Clone sizes are given selectively: once, few, many, or a class where the clone is expanded.

cdr3_aa	cdr3_nt	clone_size	v_call	d_call	j_call
CASSLALGGLETQYF	TGTGCCAGCAGCTTAGCGCTGGGGGGATTGGAGACCCAGTACTTC	-	TRBV7-2	-	TRBJ2-5
CASSLGDRNYGYTF	TGTGCCAGCAGCTTAGGAGACAGAAACTATGGCTACACCTTC	-	TRBV7-8	-	TRBJ1-2
CASSQDPGTPKETQYF	TGCGCCAGCAGCCAAGATCCCGGGACACCGAAAGAGACCCAGTACTTC	once	TRBV4-1	-	TRBJ2-5
CASALTGGTETQYF	TGCGCCAGCGCATTGACAGGGGGCACGGAGACCCAGTACTTC	once	TRBV5-1	TRBD1	TRBJ2-5
CASSEAPYQETQYF	TGTGCCAGCAGTGAAGCCCCGTACCAAGAGACCCAGTACTTC	-	TRBV2	-	TRBJ2-5
CASSAAGTSDYNEQFF	TGTGCCAGCAGCGCCGCCGGGACTAGCGACTACAATGAGCAGTTCTTC	-	TRBV9	TRBD2	TRBJ2-1
CASSPPGSPYEQYF	TGTGCCAGCAGCCCGCCGGGATCCCCCTACGAGCAGTACTTC	-	TRBV7-8	-	TRBJ2-7
CASTVPGVYTGELFF	TGTGCCAGCACCGTTCCGGGGGTGTACACCGGGGAGCTGTTTTTT	few	TRBV28	-	TRBJ2-2
CASSNTGNTEAFF	TGTGCCAGCAGCAACACGGGGAACACTGAAGCTTTCTTT	-	TRBV6-6	-	TRBJ1-1
CASSYSREGIYNEQFF	TGTGCCAGCAGTTACTCGCGGGAGGGGATTTACAATGAGCAGTTCTTC	-	TRBV6-5	TRBD2	TRBJ2-1
CASSGQGGKGETQYF	TGTGCCAGCAGTGGACAGGGGGGAAAGGGAGAGACCCAGTACTTC	once	TRBV2	TRBD1	TRBJ2-5
CAWTEQETQYF	TGTGCCTGGACAGAACAAGAGACCCAGTACTTC	-	TRBV30	-	TRBJ2-5
CASSLPPLDSPNSGNTIYF	TGTGCCAGCAGTTTACCCCCTTTGGACAGTCCGAACTCTGGAAACACCATATATTTT	few	TRBV28	-	TRBJ1-3
CASSAPGQGYTEAFF	TGTGCCAGCAGTGCCCCGGGACAGGGGTATACTGAAGCTTTCTTT	once	TRBV6-5	TRBD1	TRBJ1-1
CASSRGGDTNYGYTF	TGTGCCAGCAGCCGAGGGGGCGATACGAACTATGGCTACACCTTC	-	TRBV5-4	TRBD1	TRBJ1-2
CASSWLAGVGTGELFF	TGTGCCAGCAGCTGGCTAGCGGGAGTGGGCACCGGGGAGCTGTTTTTT	-	TRBV5-6	TRBD2	TRBJ2-2
CAWSSDGSNYGYTF	TGTGCCTGGAGTAGCGACGGGTCTAACTATGGCTACACCTTC	once	TRBV30	-	TRBJ1-2
CAWTKGLAGGTDTQYF	TGTGCCTGGACAAAGGGACTAGCGGGAGGCACAGATACGCAGTATTTT	-	TRBV30	TRBD2	TRBJ2-3
CASSEPQSAGDEQFF	TGTGCCAGCAGCGAGCCCCAATCCGCCGGGGATGAGCAGTTCTTC	-	TRBV9	-	TRBJ2-1
CASSLGTATYNEQFF	TGTGCCAGCAGTTTAGGGACAGCAACCTACAATGAGCAGTTCTTC	-	TRBV27	TRBD1	TRBJ2-1
CASSWGPYTAVIDYGYTF	TGTGCCAGCAGTTGGGGGCCTTATACAGCCGTAATCGACTATGGCTACACCTTC	-	TRBV28	-	TRBJ1-2
CASSDSRSNYGYTF	TGTGCCAGCAGTGACTCGAGGAGCAACTATGGCTACACCTTC	-	TRBV6-4	-	TRBJ1-2
CASSRGTSGRNEQFF	TGTGCCAGCAGTCGCGGGACTAGCGGGAGAAATGAGCAGTTCTTC	-	TRBV27	TRBD2	TRBJ2-1
CASSEDMVRGNTIYF	TGCGCCAGCAGTGAAGACATGGTCCGCGGAAACACCATATATTTT	-	TRBV10-1	-	TRBJ1-3
CASLEPTNTGELFF	TGTGCCAGCCTCGAACCTACGAACACCGGGGAGCTGTTTTTT	-	TRBV28	-	TRBJ2-2
CASSLVATVPNTEAFF	TGTGCCAGCAGCTTAGTTGCGACAGTCCCGAACACTGAAGCTTTCTTT	-	TRBV11-3	-	TRBJ1-1
CASSLGRTSGAEQFF	TGTGCCAGCAGCTTAGGGCGGACTAGCGGCGCGGAGCAGTTCTTC	-	TRBV7-3	TRBD2	TRBJ2-1
CASSPLAGGQETQYF	TGTGCCAGCAGTCCACTAGCGGGAGGTCAAGAGACCCAGTACTTC	few	TRBV25-1	TRBD2	TRBJ2-5
CASKPGQGPETQYF	TGTGCCAGTAAACCTGGACAGGGGCCAGAGACCCAGTACTTC	-	TRBV19	TRBD1	TRBJ2-5
CASSDRQGGGTEAFF	TGCGCCAGCAGCGACCGACAGGGAGGCGGTACTGAAGCTTTCTTT	-	TRBV4-1	TRBD1	TRBJ1-1
CASSAGLSYEQYF	TGTGCCAGTAGTGCGGGCCTCTCCTACGAGCAGTACTTC	-	TRBV19	-	TRBJ2-7
CASSLGGDGYTF	TGCGCCAGCAGCCTAGGGGGAGATGGCTACACCTTC	-	TRBV5-1	-	TRBJ1-2
CASLVGGLWTNEKLFF	TGTGCCAGCTTAGTCGGGGGGCTATGGACTAATGAAAAACTGTTTTTT	-	TRBV2	-	TRBJ1-4
CASFTDRDRAHEQYF	TGTGCCAGCTTCACTGACCGGGACAGGGCCCACGAGCAGTACTTC	-	TRBV7-9	TRBD1	TRBJ2-7
CASSVALASGRLEQYF	TGTGCCAGCAGCGTAGCATTAGCCAGCGGGAGACTCGAGCAGTACTTC	-	TRBV9	TRBD2	TRBJ2-7
CAISRDEKNTEAFF	TGTGCCATCAGCAGGGATGAGAAGAACACTGAAGCTTTCTTT	-	TRBV10-3	-	TRBJ1-1
CASSLGGHGANVLTF	TGTGCCAGCAGCTTGGGGGGGCACGGGGCCAACGTCCTGACTTTC	-	TRBV5-4	-	TRBJ2-6
CASSWGQSNTGELFF	TGTGCCAGCAGCTGGGGACAGTCGAACACCGGGGAGCTGTTTTTT	-	TRBV11-1	TRBD1	TRBJ2-2
CASSAAVYNEQFF	TGTGCCAGCTCGGCAGCGGTCTACAATGAGCAGTTCTTC	once	TRBV28	-	TRBJ2-1
CATSRVAGEFYEQYF	TGTGCCACCAGCAGAGTAGCGGGAGAGTTTTACGAGCAGTACTTC	once	TRBV15	TRBD2	TRBJ2-7
CASSRGGDTQYF	TGTGCCAGCAGCCGGGGGGGGGATACGCAGTATTTT	-	TRBV6-6	TRBD2	TRBJ2-3
CASKTGTSSYNEQFF	TGTGCCAGCAAAACCGGGACTAGCTCCTACAATGAGCAGTTCTTC	few	TRBV2	TRBD2	TRBJ2-1
CSVDPPYGDEQFF	TGCAGCGTTGACCCTCCCTACGGGGATGAGCAGTTCTTC	-	TRBV29-1	-	TRBJ2-1
CASSQVYRGSAGNTIYF	TGTGCCAGCAGCCAAGTTTATAGGGGTTCTGCTGGAAACACCATATATTTT	-	TRBV14	-	TRBJ1-3
CAWSERGGLTGNTIYF	TGTGCCTGGAGTGAAAGGGGGGGGCTTACTGGAAACACCATATATTTT	-	TRBV30	-	TRBJ1-3
CASSDSSGRYNEQFF	TGTGCCAGCAGTGACTCTAGCGGGAGGTACAATGAGCAGTTCTTC	few	TRBV6-4	TRBD2	TRBJ2-1
CASRFQRGNHEQYF	TGCGCCAGTAGGTTCCAGCGAGGGAACCACGAGCAGTACTTC	-	TRBV5-1	-	TRBJ2-7
CASSVGVTGEAQYF	TGTGCCAGCAGCGTGGGGGTTACGGGGGAGGCGCAGTATTTT	-	TRBV9	-	TRBJ2-3
CASSLSRQGATNEKLFF	TGTGCCAGCAGCTTATCCCGCCAGGGGGCTACAAATGAAAAACTGTTTTTT	-	TRBV7-6	TRBD1	TRBJ1-4
CASSPTGSGNTIYF	TGTGCCAGCAGCCCTACAGGCTCTGGAAACACCATATATTTT	-	TRBV9	-	TRBJ1-3
CASSDGGRVSTEAFF	TGTGCCAGCAGTGACGGTGGCAGGGTGTCCACTGAAGCTTTCTTT	-	TRBV6-1	-	TRBJ1-1